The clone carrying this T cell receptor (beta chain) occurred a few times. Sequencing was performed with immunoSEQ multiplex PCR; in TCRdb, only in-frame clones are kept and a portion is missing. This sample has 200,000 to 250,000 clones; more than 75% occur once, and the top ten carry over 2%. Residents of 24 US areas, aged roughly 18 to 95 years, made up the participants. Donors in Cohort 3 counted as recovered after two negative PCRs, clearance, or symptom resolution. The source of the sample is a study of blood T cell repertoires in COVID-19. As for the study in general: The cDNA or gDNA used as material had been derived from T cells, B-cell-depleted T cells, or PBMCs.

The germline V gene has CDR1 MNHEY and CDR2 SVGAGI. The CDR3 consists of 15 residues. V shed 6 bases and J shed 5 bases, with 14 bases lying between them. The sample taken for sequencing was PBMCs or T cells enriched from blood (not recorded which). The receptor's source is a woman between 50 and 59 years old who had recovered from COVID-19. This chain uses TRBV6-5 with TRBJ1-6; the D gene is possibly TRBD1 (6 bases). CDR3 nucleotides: TGTGCCAGCAGGACACAACAGGGCCATAATTCACCCCTCCACTTT. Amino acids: CASRTQQGHNSPLHF.